A single TCR beta chain is shown here with its context. This table comes from immunoSEQ multiplex PCR, and its TCRdb copy is limited to in-frame clones, with some not included. The table includes 120,000 or so clones, approximately 80% detected once. The CDR3 consists of 16 residues. Trimming pared 0 bases from V and 7 bases from J, leaving 15 bases between. Germline V gene data show CDR1 as LGHNT and CDR2 as FRNRAP. The record originates from a study of blood T cell repertoires in COVID-19. In the study overall: PBMCs, B-cell-depleted T cells, or T cells provided the cDNA or gDNA that made up the material.

This rearrangement joins TRBV12-5 to TRBJ2-2; a weak D match, TRBD1 (5 bases). The material sequenced was peripheral blood. The clonotype originates from a woman between 65 and 79 years old with acute or convalescent COVID-19. The CDR3 loop is CASGLVVAGPVGELFF. In DNA, the CDR3 is TGTGCTAGTGGTTTGGTAGTTGCAGGGCCCGTCGGGGAGCTGTTTTTT.